These T cell receptor beta chains were read from a single sample in a study of cytomegalovirus exposure and HLA in healthy donors. Profiled with immunoSEQ multiplex PCR; TCRdb holds only in-frame clones, not every one. The repertoire holds some 200,000 clones, with 80% as singletons. Sequencing used PBMCs. The receptors originated from a boy between 10 and 17 years old in good health and CMV-seronegative. The CDR3 runs from the conserved cysteine through the conserved F or W. The order of the fields is V gene, D gene, clone size, J gene, CDR3 protein, CDR3 DNA. A D gene is named only where the DNA matches it firmly. The listing skips clone size in some rows; elsewhere it reads once, few, many or a size class.

TRBV11-3	.	few	TRBJ1-1	CASSDNGTSEAFF	TGTGCCAGCAGCGACAATGGGACATCTGAAGCTTTCTTT
TRBV6-5	.	.	TRBJ2-1	CASSSTGTSYNEQFF	TGTGCCAGCAGTTCAACCGGGACTTCCTACAATGAGCAGTTCTTC
TRBV19	.	.	TRBJ1-5	CASSWGHLSNQPQHF	TGTGCCAGTAGCTGGGGACACTTAAGCAATCAGCCCCAGCATTTT
TRBV4-1	.	.	TRBJ2-1	CASSQDRGPNNEQFF	TGCGCCAGCAGCCAAGATAGGGGCCCGAACAATGAGCAGTTCTTC
TRBV21-1	.	.	TRBJ1-1	CASSKGEGDPTEAFF	TGTGCCAGCAGCAAAGGGGAAGGGGATCCCACTGAAGCTTTCTTT
TRBV7-9	TRBD1	.	TRBJ1-4	CASSFHFRQGEKLFF	TGTGCCAGCAGCTTCCACTTCCGACAGGGGGAAAAACTGTTTTTT
TRBV16	TRBD1	.	TRBJ2-7	CASSQTRDRGHFSYEQYF	TGTGCCAGCAGCCAAACCCGGGACAGGGGCCACTTCTCCTACGAGCAGTACTTC
TRBV6-6	.	.	TRBJ2-7	CASSHRVREPGEQYF	TGTGCCAGCAGTCACAGGGTACGGGAACCGGGCGAGCAGTACTTC
TRBV9	.	.	TRBJ1-5	CASSVGTGRNQPQHF	TGTGCCAGCAGCGTGGGGACTGGAAGGAATCAGCCCCAGCATTTT
TRBV11-3	.	.	TRBJ1-3	CASSLGVLTDTIYF	TGTGCCAGCAGCTTAGGTGTTCTGACAGACACCATATATTTT
TRBV14	.	.	TRBJ2-1	CASSHRRREFF	TGTGCCAGCAGCCATCGGCGGAGGGAGTTCTTC